This TCR beta chain was sequenced in a study of blood T cell repertoires in COVID-19. CDR1 SGHDT and CDR2 YYEEEE come from the germline V gene. This CDR3 has 15 residues. V lost 2 bases and J 0 bases, leaving 11 bases between the germline ends. Authors' methods: Nucleated cell counts were estimated from reference gene primer amplification. The repertoire was sequenced with immunoSEQ multiplex PCR; TCRdb's copy has only in-frame clones and lacks some. V, J and clone size are those of that table, while D and trimming were read from the DNA. The sample yields roughly 140,000 clones, 65% to 90% seen once.

This chain connects TRBV5-6 to TRBJ1-2; possible D gene TRBD1, 6 bases. Sequences were obtained from peripheral blood. The TCR originated in a man in his sixties or seventies with acute or convalescent COVID-19. The CDR3 coding sequence is TGTGCCAGCAGCTTATGGACAGCCGCTAACTATGGCTACACCTTC. Translated, it gives CASSLWTAANYGYTF.